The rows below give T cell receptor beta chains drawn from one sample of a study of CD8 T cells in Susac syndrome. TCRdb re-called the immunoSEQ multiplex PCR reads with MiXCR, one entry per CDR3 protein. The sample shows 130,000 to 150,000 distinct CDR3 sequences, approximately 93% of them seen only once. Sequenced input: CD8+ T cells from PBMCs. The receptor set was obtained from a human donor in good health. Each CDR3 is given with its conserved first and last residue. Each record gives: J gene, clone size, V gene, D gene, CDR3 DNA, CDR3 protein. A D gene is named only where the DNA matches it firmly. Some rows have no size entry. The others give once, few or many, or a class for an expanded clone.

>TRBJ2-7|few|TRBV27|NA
TGTGCCAGCGCGTGGGGGTACGAGCAGTACTTC
CASAWGYEQYF
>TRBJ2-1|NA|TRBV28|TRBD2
TGTGCCAGCAGTTTAAAGGGACTAGCGGTAGGTGAGCAGTTCTTC
CASSLKGLAVGEQFF
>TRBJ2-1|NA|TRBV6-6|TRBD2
TGTGCCAGCAGTTCCCCGACTAGCGATGAGCAGTTCTTC
CASSSPTSDEQFF
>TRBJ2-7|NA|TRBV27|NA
TGTGCCAGCAGTCCTCAGCCCCGGGCCTCCTACGAGCAGTACTTC
CASSPQPRASYEQYF
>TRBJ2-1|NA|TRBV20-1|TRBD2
TGCAGTGCCGTAACCGGGAGGGGTAGGGATGAGCAGTTCTTC
CSAVTGRGRDEQFF
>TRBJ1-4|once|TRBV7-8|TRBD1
TGTGCCAGCAGCTCACGCCCGACAGGGTTATGGGAAAAACTGTTTTTT
CASSSRPTGLWEKLFF
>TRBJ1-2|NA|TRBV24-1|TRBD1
TGTGCCACCAGTGAAGGGGACAGTCATTTCCATGGCTACACCTTC
CATSEGDSHFHGYTF
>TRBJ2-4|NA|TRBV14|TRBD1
TGTGCCAGCAGCCGGACAGGGGGATACATTCAGTACTTC
CASSRTGGYIQYF
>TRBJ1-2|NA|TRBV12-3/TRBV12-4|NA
TGTGCCAGCAGTTTAGCGATCGCTGTCCGTGGCTACACCTTC
CASSLAIAVRGYTF
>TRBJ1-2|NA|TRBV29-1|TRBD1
TGCAGCGCTCGGGACAGGGGGCGCGGGGGCTATGGCTACACCTTC
CSARDRGRGGYGYTF
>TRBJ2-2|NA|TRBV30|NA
TGTGCCTGGAGGGGAGGAACCGGGGAGCTGTTTTTT
CAWRGGTGELFF
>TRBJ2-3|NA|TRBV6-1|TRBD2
TGTGCCAGCAGTACGGGACTAGATCAAGGTGCAGATACGCAGTATTTT
CASSTGLDQGADTQYF
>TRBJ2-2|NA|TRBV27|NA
TGTGCCAGCAGTGCACAGTACACCGGGGAGCTGTTTTTT
CASSAQYTGELFF
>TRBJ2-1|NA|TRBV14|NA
TGTGCCAGCAGCCAACTTCGGGACATGCGGTTACATGAGCAGTTCTTC
CASSQLRDMRLHEQFF
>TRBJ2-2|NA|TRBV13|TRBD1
TGTGCCAGCAGCTTACTAGGGGGCTACGGGGAGCTGTTTTTT
CASSLLGGYGELFF
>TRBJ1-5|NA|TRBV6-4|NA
TGTGCCAGCAGTGACTCGATAGGTCAGCCCCAGCATTTT
CASSDSIGQPQHF
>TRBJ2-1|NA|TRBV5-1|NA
TGCGCCAGCAGCCCTAGAGACACTGCGGACAATGAGCAGTTCTTC
CASSPRDTADNEQFF
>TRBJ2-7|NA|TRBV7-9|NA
TGTGCCAGCAGCCTCACCGGGGGGCGCAACGAGCAGTACTTC
CASSLTGGRNEQYF
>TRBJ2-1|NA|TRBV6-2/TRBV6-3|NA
TGTGCCAGCAGAATACCCGCGACCGTCTACAATGAGCAGTTCTTC
CASRIPATVYNEQFF
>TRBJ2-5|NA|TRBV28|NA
TGTGCCAGCAGTTTGGGCGCGGAGACCCAGTACTTC
CASSLGAETQYF
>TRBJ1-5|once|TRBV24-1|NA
TGTGCCACCAGTGTTGCAAGCAATCAGCCCCAGCATTTT
CATSVASNQPQHF
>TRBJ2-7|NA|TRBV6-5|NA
TGTGCCAGCAGTTACGGGGACGGCTACGAGCAGTACTTC
CASSYGDGYEQYF
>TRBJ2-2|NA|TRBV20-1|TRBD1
TGCAGTGCAAGGGACAGGGCCACCGGGGAGCTGTTTTTT
CSARDRATGELFF
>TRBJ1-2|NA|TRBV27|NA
TGTGCCAGCAGTTTATGGCGAGGGGTCGGCGGCTACACCTTC
CASSLWRGVGGYTF
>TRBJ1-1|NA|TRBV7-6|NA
TGTGCCAGCAGCTTCTTTGGAGACACTGAAGCTTTCTTT
CASSFFGDTEAFF
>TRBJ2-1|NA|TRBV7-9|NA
TGTGCCAGCAGCTTAGCGAACAGTGAGCAGTTCTTC
CASSLANSEQFF
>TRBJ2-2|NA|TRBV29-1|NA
TGCAGCACGGGACCGGATAACACCGGGGAGCTGTTTTTT
CSTGPDNTGELFF
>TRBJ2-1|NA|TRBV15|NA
TGTGCCACCAGCGGACTACCCGGGACAGATGAGCAGTTCTTC
CATSGLPGTDEQFF
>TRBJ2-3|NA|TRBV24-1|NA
TGTGCCACCAGTGATCCCGCGGACAGACACACAGATACGCAGTATTTT
CATSDPADRHTDTQYF
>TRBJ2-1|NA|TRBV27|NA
TGTGCCAGCAGTTTCGTCGGGGATGAGCAGTTCTTC
CASSFVGDEQFF
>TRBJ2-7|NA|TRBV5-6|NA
TGTGCCAGCAGGGGCCCAGGGGTTGGCGAGCAGTACTTC
CASRGPGVGEQYF
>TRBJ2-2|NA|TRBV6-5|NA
TGTGCCAGCAGTCGAGGAGGAGGGGAGCTGTTTTTT
CASSRGGGELFF
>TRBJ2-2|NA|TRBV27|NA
TGTGCCAGCAGTTTATTGTGGGGGGAGCTGTTTTTT
CASSLLWGELFF
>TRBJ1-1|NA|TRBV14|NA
TGTGCCAGCATGGGATTAGACAGGTTGGCTTTCTTT
CASMGLDRLAFF
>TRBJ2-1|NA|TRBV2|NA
TGTGCCAGCAGTGGGGGCAATGAGCAGTTCTTC
CASSGGNEQFF
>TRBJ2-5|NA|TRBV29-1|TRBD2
TGCAGCGTGGGCATTGCGGGAGAAGGGGAGACCCAGTACTTC
CSVGIAGEGETQYF
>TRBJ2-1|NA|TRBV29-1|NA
TGCAGCGTTGAACCTTACCTAGTAGTGAATGAGCAGTTCTTC
CSVEPYLVVNEQFF
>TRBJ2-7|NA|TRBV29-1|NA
TGCAGCGTTCTGGCCCCGGGCGACGAGCAGTACTTC
CSVLAPGDEQYF
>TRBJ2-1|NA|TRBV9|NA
TGTGCCAGCAGCGTAGAGTGGGATGAGCAGTTCTTC
CASSVEWDEQFF
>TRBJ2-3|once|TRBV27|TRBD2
TGTGCCACCTCGACTAGCGGATACACAGATACGCAGTATTTT
CATSTSGYTDTQYF
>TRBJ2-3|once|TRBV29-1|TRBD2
TGCAGCGTTCGCGCCGGGGGGGAGCAGGGCATGGCTAGCACAGATACGCAGTATTTT
CSVRAGGEQGMASTDTQYF
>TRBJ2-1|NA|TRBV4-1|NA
TGCGCCAGCAGCCAAGTCAGGGGGGATGAGCAGTTCTTC
CASSQVRGDEQFF
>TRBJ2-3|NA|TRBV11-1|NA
TGTGCCAGCAGTCCCCTTTGGACGGATACGCAGTATTTT
CASSPLWTDTQYF
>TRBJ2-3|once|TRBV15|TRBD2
TGTGCCACCAGCAGACCCAGCGGGCCAGCGGGGACAGATACGCAGTATTTT
CATSRPSGPAGTDTQYF
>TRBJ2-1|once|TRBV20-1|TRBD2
TGCAGTGCGCCTGGGGGTAGCGGGAGCTCCTACAATGAGCAGTTCTTC
CSAPGGSGSSYNEQFF
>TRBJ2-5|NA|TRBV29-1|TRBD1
TGCAGCGTTGACAATACGCACTCCGGGGACAGGGGGCCCCAAGAGACCCAGTACTTC
CSVDNTHSGDRGPQETQYF
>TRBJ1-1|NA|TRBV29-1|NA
TGCAGCGTTGCTCCGGCTTACCAAACGGAGACTGAAGCTTTCTTT
CSVAPAYQTETEAFF
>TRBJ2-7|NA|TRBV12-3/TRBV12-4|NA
NA
CASTPRCCVPLWEQYF
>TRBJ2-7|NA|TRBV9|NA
TGTGCCAGCAGCGCCAGGGGCGAGCAGTACTTC
CASSARGEQYF
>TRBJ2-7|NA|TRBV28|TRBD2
TGTGCCAGCAGTCCCACGGGACTAGCGGGGATATACGAGCAGTACTTC
CASSPTGLAGIYEQYF
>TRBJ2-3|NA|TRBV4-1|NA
TGCGCCAGCAGCCAAGGAAATTGGGGCTTCACAGATACGCAGTATTTT
CASSQGNWGFTDTQYF
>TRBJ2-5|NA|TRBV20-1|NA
TGCAGTGCACGCAGCCTCACGATCCAAGAGACCCAGTACTTC
CSARSLTIQETQYF
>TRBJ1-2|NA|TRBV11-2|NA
TGTGCCAGCAGCTTAGTGGCGGGTACCGGTGGCTACACCTTC
CASSLVAGTGGYTF
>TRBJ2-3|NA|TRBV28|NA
TGTGCCAGCAGTTCCGGGTTGGCCTCCGATACGCAGTATTTT
CASSSGLASDTQYF
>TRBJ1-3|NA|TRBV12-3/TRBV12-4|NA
TGTGCCAGCAGTCGGGGGTCCGGAAACACCATATATTTT
CASSRGSGNTIYF
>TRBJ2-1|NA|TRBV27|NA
TGTGCCAGCAGTTTTAGTGCTAGCACCGGAGAGCAGTTCTTC
CASSFSASTGEQFF
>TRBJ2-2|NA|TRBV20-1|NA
TGCAGTGCTAGCCGTGGGGCGAACACCGGGGAGCTGTTTTTT
CSASRGANTGELFF
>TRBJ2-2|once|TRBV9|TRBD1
TGTGCCAGCAGCGGGACAGGGGGTCTGCACGGGGAGCTGTTTTTT
CASSGTGGLHGELFF